Below, 4 T cell receptor beta chains from the same sample are listed, as sequenced in a study of T cell responses to AZD1222 COVID-19 vaccine. Assay used: immunoSEQ multiplex PCR; TCRdb lists only in-frame clones, some missing. This table has some 97,000 clones, approximately 87% appearing once. The sequenced sample was peripheral blood, obtained on day 0 of AZD1222 vaccination. The receptors were gathered from an adult in good health.

This clone was recorded only once. This chain connects TRBV7-2 to TRBJ2-2; maybe TRBD2 (6 bases). V lost 0 bases, J lost 5 bases, and 10 bases lay in between. Germline V CDR1 and CDR2: SGHTA, FQGNSA. The CDR3 spans 15 residues. For the CDR3, the DNA is TGTGCCAGCAGCTTAGCCCATGGAGGGACCGGGGAGCTGTTTTTT. This encodes CASSLAHGGTGELFF.

The rearrangement uses TRBV27 and TRBJ2-5, with D possibly TRBD2 on 5 matching bases. Trimming removed 3 bases from V and 5 bases from J, with 16 bases in between. Germline V gives CDR1 MNHEY, CDR2 SMNVEV (reference sequence). The CDR3 contains 15 residues. CDR3 loop: CASSFRASSVETQYF. Here the CDR3 DNA reads TGTGCCAGCAGTTTTAGGGCTAGCTCAGTGGAGACCCAGTACTTC.

The chain has TRBV6-6 and TRBJ1-5; the match to TRBD1 covers 9 bases. Trimming removed 5 bases from V and 9 bases from J; junction bases left unmatched: 8. This CDR3 comprises 14 residues. Germline values: CDR1 MNHNY, CDR2 SVGAGI (reference sequence). DNA of the CDR3: TGTGCCAGCAGTCCCGGGACAGGGATTTTGCCCCAGCATTTT. It is translated as CASSPGTGILPQHF.

Ten or more counts support this clone. As DNA, the CDR3 is TGTGCCAGCAGTTACGGTATGGGGGCGTACGATGGCTACACCTTC. Residues: CASSYGMGAYDGYTF. The chain joins TRBV6-6 to TRBJ1-2; D perhaps matches TRBD1 (6 bases). Looked up from germline, CDR1 is MNHNY and CDR2 is SVGAGI (reference sequence). This CDR3 has 15 amino acids. V shed 2 bases and J shed 6 bases, with 16 bases lying between them.